The source of this T cell receptor (beta chain) is a study of cytomegalovirus exposure and HLA in healthy donors. At the level of the study: A previous analysis identified approximately 110 million unique TCR beta sequences derived from 180 million or so T cells. The study, taken as a whole, reports: In a later analysis, specific HLA alleles were associated with around 17,000 TCR beta sequences at a 0.05 false discovery rate.

Primers included in the PCR were 60 Vbeta and 13 Jbeta primers. Sequencing used immunoSEQ multiplex PCR; TCRdb keeps in-frame clones, though not all of them. The data hold 120,000 to 150,000 clones, with 84% observed a single time. CDR3 size: 16 residues. V dropped 0 bases and J dropped 0 bases, with 9 bases sitting between them. CDR1 is LGHNA, CDR2 YSLEER, per germline. Only a few counts were recorded for this clone. The target antigen is unknown. Sequencing was done on a sample of PBMCs. The sequence came from a boy younger than 10 in good health and CMV-seronegative. The chain couples TRBV4-3 to TRBJ1-5; a possible D gene is TRBD1 (6 bases). The CDR3 reads CASSQDGTRSNQPQHF. The CDR3 DNA sequence: TGCGCCAGCAGCCAAGATGGGACACGTAGCAATCAGCCCCAGCATTTT.